This T cell receptor (beta chain) was recovered during a study of cytomegalovirus exposure and HLA in healthy donors. Study-wide findings and caveats: On later analysis, the bulk of CMV-associated TCR beta chains appeared to be HLA-restricted.

PCR involved 60 Vbeta and 13 Jbeta primers. Measured with immunoSEQ multiplex PCR; TCRdb has only the in-frame clones, and not every one. The sample yields approximately 150,000 clones, roughly 80% seen once. The CDR3 is 14 residues long. The germline CDR1 and CDR2 sequences are MNHEY and SMNVEV (reference sequence). V lost 9 bases and J 0 bases, leaving 14 bases between the germline ends. Remarks on this clone: As yet, its antigen is unknown.

This receptor was identified in a man younger than 40 in good health and CMV-seropositive. Specimen: PBMCs. The chain has TRBV27 and TRBJ1-1, with D maybe TRBD1 (6 bases). The CDR3 loop reads CASRQEPMNTEAFF. The CDR3 DNA reads TGTGCCAGTAGACAGGAGCCCATGAACACTGAAGCTTTCTTT.